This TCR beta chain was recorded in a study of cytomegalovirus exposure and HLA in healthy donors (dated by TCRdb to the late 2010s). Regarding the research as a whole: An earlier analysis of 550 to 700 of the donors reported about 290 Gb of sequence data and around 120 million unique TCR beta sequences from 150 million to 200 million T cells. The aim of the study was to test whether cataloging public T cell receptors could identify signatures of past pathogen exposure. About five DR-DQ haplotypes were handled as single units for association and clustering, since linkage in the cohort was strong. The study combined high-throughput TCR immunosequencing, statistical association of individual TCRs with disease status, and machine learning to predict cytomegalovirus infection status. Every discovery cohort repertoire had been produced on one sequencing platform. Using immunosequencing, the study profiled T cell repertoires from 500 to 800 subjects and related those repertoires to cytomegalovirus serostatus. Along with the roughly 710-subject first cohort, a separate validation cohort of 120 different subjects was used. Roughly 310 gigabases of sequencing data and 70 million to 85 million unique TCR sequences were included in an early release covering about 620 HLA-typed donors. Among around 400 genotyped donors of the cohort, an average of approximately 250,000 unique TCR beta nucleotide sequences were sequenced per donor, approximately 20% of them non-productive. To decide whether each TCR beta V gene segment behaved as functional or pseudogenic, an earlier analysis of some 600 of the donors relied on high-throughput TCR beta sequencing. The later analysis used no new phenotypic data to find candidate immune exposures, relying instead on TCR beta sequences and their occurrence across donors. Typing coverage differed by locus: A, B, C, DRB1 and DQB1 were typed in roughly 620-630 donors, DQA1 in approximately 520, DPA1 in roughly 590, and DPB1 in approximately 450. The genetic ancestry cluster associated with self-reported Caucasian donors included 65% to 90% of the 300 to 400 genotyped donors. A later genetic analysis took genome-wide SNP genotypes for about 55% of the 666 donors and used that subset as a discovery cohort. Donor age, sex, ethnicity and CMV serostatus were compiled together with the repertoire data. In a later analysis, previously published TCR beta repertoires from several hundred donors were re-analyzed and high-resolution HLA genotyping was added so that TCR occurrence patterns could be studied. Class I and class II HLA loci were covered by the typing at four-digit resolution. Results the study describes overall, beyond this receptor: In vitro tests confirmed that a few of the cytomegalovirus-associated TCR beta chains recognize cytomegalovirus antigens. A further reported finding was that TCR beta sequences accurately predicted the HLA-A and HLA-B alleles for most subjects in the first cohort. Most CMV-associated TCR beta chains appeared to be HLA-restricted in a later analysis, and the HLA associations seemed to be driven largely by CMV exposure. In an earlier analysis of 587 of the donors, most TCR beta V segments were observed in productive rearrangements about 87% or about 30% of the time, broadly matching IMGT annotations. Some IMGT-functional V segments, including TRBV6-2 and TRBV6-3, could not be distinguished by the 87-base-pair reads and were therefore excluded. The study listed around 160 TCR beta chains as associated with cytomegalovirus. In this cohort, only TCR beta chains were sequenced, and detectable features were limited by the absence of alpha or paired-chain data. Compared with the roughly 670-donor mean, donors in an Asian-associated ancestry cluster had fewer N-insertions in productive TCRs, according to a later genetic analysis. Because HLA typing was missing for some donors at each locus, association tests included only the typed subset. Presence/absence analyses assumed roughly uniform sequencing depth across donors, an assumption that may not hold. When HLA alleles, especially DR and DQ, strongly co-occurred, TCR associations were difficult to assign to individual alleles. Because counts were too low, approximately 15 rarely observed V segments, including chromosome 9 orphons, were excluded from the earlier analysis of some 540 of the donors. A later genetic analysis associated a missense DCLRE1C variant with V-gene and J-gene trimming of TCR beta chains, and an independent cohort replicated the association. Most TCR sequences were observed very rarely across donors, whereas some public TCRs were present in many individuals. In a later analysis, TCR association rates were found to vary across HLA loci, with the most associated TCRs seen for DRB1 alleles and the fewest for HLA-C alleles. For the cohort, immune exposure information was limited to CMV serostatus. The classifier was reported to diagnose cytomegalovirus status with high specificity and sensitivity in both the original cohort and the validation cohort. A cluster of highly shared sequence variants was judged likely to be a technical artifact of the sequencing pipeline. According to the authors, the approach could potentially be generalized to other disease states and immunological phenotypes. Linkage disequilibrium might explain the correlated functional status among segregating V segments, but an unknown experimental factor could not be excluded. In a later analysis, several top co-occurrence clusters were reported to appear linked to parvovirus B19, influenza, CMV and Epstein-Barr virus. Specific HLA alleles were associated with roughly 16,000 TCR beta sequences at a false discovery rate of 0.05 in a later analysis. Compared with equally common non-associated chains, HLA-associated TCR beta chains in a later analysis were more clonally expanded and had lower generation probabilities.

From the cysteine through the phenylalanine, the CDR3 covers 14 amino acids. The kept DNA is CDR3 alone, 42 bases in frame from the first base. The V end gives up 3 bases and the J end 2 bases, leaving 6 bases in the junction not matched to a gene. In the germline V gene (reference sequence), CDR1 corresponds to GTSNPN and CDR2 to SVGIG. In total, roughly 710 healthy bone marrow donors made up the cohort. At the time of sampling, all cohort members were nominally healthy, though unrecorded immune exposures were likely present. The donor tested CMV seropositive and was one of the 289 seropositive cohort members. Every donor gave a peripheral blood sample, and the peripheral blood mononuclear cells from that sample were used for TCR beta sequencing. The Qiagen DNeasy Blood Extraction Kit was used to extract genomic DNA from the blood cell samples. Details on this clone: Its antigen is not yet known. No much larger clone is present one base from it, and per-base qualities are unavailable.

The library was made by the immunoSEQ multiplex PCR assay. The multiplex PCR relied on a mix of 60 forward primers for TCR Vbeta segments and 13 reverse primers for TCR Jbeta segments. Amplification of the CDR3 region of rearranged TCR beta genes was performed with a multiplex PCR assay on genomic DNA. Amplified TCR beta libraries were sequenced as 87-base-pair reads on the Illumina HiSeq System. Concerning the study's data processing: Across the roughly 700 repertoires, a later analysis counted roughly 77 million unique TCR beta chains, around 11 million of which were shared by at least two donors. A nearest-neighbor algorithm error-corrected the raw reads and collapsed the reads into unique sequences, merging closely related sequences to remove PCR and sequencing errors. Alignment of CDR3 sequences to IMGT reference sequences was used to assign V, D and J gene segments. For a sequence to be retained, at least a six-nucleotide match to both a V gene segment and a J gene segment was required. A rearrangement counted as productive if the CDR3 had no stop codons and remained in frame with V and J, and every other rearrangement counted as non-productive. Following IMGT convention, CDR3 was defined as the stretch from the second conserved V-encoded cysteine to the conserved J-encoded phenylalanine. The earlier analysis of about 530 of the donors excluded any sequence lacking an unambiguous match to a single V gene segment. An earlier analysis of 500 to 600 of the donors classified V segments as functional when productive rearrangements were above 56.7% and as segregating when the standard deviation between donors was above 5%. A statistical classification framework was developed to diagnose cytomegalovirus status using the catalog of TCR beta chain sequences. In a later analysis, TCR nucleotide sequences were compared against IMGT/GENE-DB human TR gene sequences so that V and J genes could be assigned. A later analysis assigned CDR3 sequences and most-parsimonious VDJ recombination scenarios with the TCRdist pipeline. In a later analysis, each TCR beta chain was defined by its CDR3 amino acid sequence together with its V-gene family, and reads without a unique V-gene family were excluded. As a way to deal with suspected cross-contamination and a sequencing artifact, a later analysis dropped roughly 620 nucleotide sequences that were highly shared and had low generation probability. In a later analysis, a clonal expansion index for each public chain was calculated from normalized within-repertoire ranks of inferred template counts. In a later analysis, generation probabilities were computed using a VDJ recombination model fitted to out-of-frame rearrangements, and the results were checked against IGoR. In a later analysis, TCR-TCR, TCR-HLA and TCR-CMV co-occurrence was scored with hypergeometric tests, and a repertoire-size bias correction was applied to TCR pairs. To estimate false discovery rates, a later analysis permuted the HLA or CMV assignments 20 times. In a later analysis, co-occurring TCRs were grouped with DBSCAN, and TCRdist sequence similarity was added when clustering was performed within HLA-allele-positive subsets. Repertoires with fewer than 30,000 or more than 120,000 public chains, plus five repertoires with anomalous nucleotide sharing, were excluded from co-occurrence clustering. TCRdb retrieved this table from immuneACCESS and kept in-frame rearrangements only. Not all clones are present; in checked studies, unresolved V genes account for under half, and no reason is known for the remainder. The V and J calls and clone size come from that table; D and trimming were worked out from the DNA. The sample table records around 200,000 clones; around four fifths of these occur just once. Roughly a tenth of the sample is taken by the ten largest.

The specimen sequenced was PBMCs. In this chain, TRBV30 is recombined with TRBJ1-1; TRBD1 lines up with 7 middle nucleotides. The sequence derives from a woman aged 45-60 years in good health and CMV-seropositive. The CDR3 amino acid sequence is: CAWRRGGLNTEAFF. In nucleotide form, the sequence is TGTGCCTGGAGGCGAGGGGGCTTAAACACTGAAGCTTTCTTT.